Listed here is a single T cell receptor beta chain. From germline, CDR1 is LGHDT and CDR2 YNNKEL (reference sequence). This CDR3 is built from 16 residues. V dropped 4 bases and J dropped 5; count of bases not matched to a gene: 11. The data stem from a study of blood T cell repertoires in COVID-19. Turning to the study itself: Material from acute and convalescent COVID-19 was sourced from the United States, Italy and Spain. PBMCs, B-cell-depleted T cells, or T cells provided the cDNA or gDNA that made up the material.

Assay used: immunoSEQ multiplex PCR; TCRdb lists only in-frame clones, some missing. The sample yields approximately 260,000 clones, roughly three quarters seen once. The clonotype was recovered from a woman aged 40 to 50 with active or convalescent COVID-19. Sequencing used peripheral blood. This chain joins TRBV3-1 (or the pseudogene TRBV3-2) and TRBJ2-5; 9 nucleotides agree with TRBD2. The CDR3 DNA reads TGTGCCAGCAGCCGGCTAACTAGCGGGTGGTGGGAGACCCAGTACTTC. It encodes CASSRLTSGWWETQYF.